The rows below give T cell receptor beta chains drawn from one sample of a study of shared clonotypes between healthy human individuals. TCRdb's copy holds only in-frame clones and misses some; the assay was immunoSEQ multiplex PCR. This table has around 1.9 million clones, around 95% appearing once. Sequenced sample: naive CD8+ T cells from PBMCs. All receptors come from a man aged 18 to 29 in good health. Some clones in this sample may be carry-over from other donors' samples. Each CDR3 is given with its conserved first and last residue. D genes are given only for firm matches. Clone size appears in some rows only: once, few, many, or a class for an expanded clone.

TRBD2,TRBJ2-3,TRBV9,NA,CASSPQVIAGARPTDTQYF,TGTGCCAGCAGCCCCCAAGTGATAGCGGGTGCGCGCCCCACAGATACGCAGTATTTT
NA,TRBJ2-2,TRBV6-6,NA,CASSYVNTGELFF,TGTGCCAGCAGTTACGTAAACACCGGGGAGCTGTTTTTT
NA,TRBJ2-2,TRBV14,once,CASSQMTSLYTGELFF,TGTGCCAGCAGCCAGATGACATCCCTTTACACCGGGGAGCTGTTTTTT
TRBD2,TRBJ2-5,TRBV19,NA,CASSIDATSGQETQYF,TGTGCCAGTAGTATAGATGCGACTAGCGGCCAAGAGACCCAGTACTTC
TRBD1,TRBJ2-7,TRBV4-2,NA,CASSQELAETGGDNSYEQYF,TGTGCCAGCAGCCAGGAACTTGCCGAGACAGGGGGCGATAATTCCTACGAGCAGTACTTC
NA,TRBJ2-2,TRBV28,NA,CASSRTSNTGELFF,TGTGCCAGCAGTCGCACATCGAACACCGGGGAGCTGTTTTTT
NA,TRBJ1-1,TRBV5-5,NA,CASSMVPPGPNTEAFF,TGTGCCAGCAGCATGGTCCCGCCAGGACCGAACACTGAAGCTTTCTTT
TRBD2,TRBJ2-1,TRBV7-9,NA,CASSYGEAKTGGGRFF,TGTGCCAGCAGCTACGGGGAGGCAAAAACGGGAGGGGGTCGGTTCTTC
TRBD2,TRBJ2-1,TRBV5-1,NA,CASSPGTSGGNEQFF,TGCGCCAGCAGCCCGGGGACTAGCGGAGGCAATGAGCAGTTCTTC
NA,TRBJ2-1,TRBV5-1,NA,CASSLEGGVGNEQFF,TGCGCCAGCAGCTTGGAGGGGGGAGTGGGCAATGAGCAGTTCTTC
NA,TRBJ1-1,TRBV2,NA,CASSENTEAFF,TGTGCCAGCAGTGAAAACACTGAAGCTTTCTTT
NA,TRBJ1-1,TRBV27,NA,CASGTMGEGTEAFF,TGTGCCAGCGGTACGATGGGGGAGGGAACTGAAGCTTTCTTT
NA,TRBJ2-1,TRBV2,NA,CASSVLVYNEQFF,TGTGCCAGCAGTGTCCTAGTCTACAATGAGCAGTTCTTC
NA,TRBJ1-4,TRBV7-9,NA,CASSSGAPNEKLFF,TGTGCCAGCAGCTCCGGGGCCCCAAATGAAAAACTGTTTTTT
NA,TRBJ1-5,TRBV4-2,NA,CASSQAPGGEGNQPQHF,TGTGCCAGCAGCCAAGCTCCTGGGGGCGAGGGCAATCAGCCCCAGCATTTT
TRBD1,TRBJ2-5,TRBV6-1,NA,CASKPPGQGETQYF,TGTGCCAGCAAACCACCGGGACAGGGGGAGACCCAGTACTTC
NA,TRBJ2-4,TRBV4-1,NA,CASSFRGGGQNIQYF,TGCGCCAGCAGTTTCCGTGGGGGGGGCCAAAACATTCAGTACTTC
TRBD1,TRBJ1-2,TRBV9,once,CASSVGRDRGRDGYTF,TGTGCCAGCAGCGTAGGGAGGGACAGGGGGAGAGATGGCTACACCTTC
NA,TRBJ1-5,TRBV6-5,NA,CASSFPGQPQHF,TGTGCCAGCAGTTTCCCTGGTCAGCCCCAGCATTTT
NA,TRBJ1-1,TRBV11-2,once,CASSLGGSKTEAFF,TGTGCCAGCAGCTTAGGGGGGAGTAAGACTGAAGCTTTCTTT
TRBD1,TRBJ1-1,TRBV28,NA,CASSSQGKANTEAFF,TGTGCCAGCAGTTCACAGGGGAAGGCGAACACTGAAGCTTTCTTT
NA,TRBJ2-3,TRBV25-1,NA,CASSEYQGRTDTQYF,TGTGCCAGCAGTGAATATCAGGGGCGCACAGATACGCAGTATTTT
NA,TRBJ2-7,TRBV5-6,NA,CASSLVGSYEQYF,TGTGCCAGCAGCTTGGTGGGTTCCTACGAGCAGTACTTC
NA,TRBJ2-7,TRBV11-2,once,CASSSPGGALIYEQYF,TGTGCCAGCAGCTCTCCCGGCGGAGCCCTCATCTACGAGCAGTACTTC
NA,TRBJ2-5,TRBV5-5,NA,CASTPMGGQETQYF,TGTGCCAGCACCCCAATGGGCGGCCAAGAGACCCAGTACTTC
NA,TRBJ2-7,TRBV27,NA,CASSLYFGNSYEQYF,TGTGCCAGCAGTTTATATTTCGGGAACTCCTACGAGCAGTACTTC
NA,TRBJ2-7,TRBV5-6,NA,CASSLVYVAYEQYF,TGTGCCAGCAGCTTGGTCTACGTAGCCTACGAGCAGTACTTC